This T cell receptor beta chain was recorded in a study of T-cell reconstitution after alpha-beta-depleted transplantation in children. Findings and limits, study-wide: There were reportedly several hundred expanded graft clones from which alpha-beta T cells came about two months after transplant. In some patients, recipient T cells and intrathymic progenitors surviving conditioning explained high day-60 diversity.

This clonotype was counted between two and nine times. Its antigen remains unidentified. The authors prepared the TCRbeta library with unique molecular identifiers. MiXCR was run by TCRdb on the PCR reads, yielding one entry per CDR3 protein. The table records some 600,000 distinct CDR3 sequences, over 10% of them present only once. This CDR3 comprises 15 residues. In germline, CDR1 is MNHEY, CDR2 SVGAGI. J lost 0 bases, V lost 8 bases, and 6 bases had no gene match. The source is a male patient younger than 18 who had a stem cell transplant for acute myeloid leukemia, so the T cells may come from the graft donor. This material consisted of PBMCs, mostly from graft donor cells, taken 360 days after TCRalphabeta/CD19-depleted stem cell transplant. The chain uses TRBV6-5 and TRBJ2-2; 7 nucleotides agree with TRBD2. The CDR3 bases are TGTGCCAGCCGTACCGGGGGGACGAACACCGGGGAGCTGTTTTTT. The encoded protein is CASRTGGTNTGELFF.